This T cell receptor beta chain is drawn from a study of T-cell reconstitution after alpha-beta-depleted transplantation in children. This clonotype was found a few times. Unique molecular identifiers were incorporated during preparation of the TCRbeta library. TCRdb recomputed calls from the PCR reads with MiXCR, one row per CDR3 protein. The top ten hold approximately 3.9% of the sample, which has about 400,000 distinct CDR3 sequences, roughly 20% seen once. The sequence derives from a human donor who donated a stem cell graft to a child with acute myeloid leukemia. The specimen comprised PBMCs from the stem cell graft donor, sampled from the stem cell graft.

The CDR3 is CASSARVTNQPQHF. CDR3 in DNA: TGTGCCAGCAGCGCCCGGGTCACTAATCAGCCCCAGCATTTT. V and J are TRBV12-3 or TRBV12-4 and TRBJ1-5; D ambiguous. The CDR3 is 14 amino acids. Trimming removed 6 bases at V and 4 bases at J, with 13 bases between.